The entry that follows covers one T cell receptor (beta chain) sequence. The sample originates from a study of blood T cell repertoires in COVID-19. Background on the study: Samples came from the United States, Italy and Spain, spanning acute and convalescent COVID-19. PBMCs, B-cell-depleted T cells, or T cells provided the cDNA or gDNA that made up the material.

As handled by the study authors: Estimation of nucleated cell counts was performed using reference gene primer amplification. Only in-frame clones appear in the TCRdb table, and some are missing; sequencing was by immunoSEQ multiplex PCR. The DNA gave D and trimming, while V, J and clone size come from that table. The table lists roughly 140,000 clones, 65% to 90% of them singletons. From germline, CDR1 is GTSNPN and CDR2 SVGIG (reference sequence). This CDR3 has 13 amino acids. V lost 4 bases and J lost 6; bases outside the gene matches: 5. The sequencing input was peripheral blood. The sequence was obtained from a woman aged 50 to 60 with acute or convalescent COVID-19. This rearrangement joins TRBV30 to TRBJ1-4, with 7 bases aligning to TRBD1. The CDR3 reads CAWTHQGDEKLFF. The DNA for the CDR3 is TGTGCCTGGACTCATCAGGGGGATGAAAAACTGTTTTTT.